A single T cell receptor (beta chain) is shown here with its context. Its specificity is not known. This entry comes from a study of OX40 agonist ivuxolimab in advanced cancers. Assay used: immunoSEQ multiplex PCR; TCRdb lists only in-frame clones, some missing. The sample comprises 70,000 or so clones, roughly nine tenths of which are singletons, and around 0.31% rests with the top ten. CDR1 and CDR2 from the germline V gene are SGHRS and YFSETQ. This CDR3 is 13 amino acids long. Trimming left V 1 base short and J 6 bases short, with 7 bases between. Whole-study findings and limits: Low clonal expansion, among the lowest seen, marked partial responders at 0.1-3.0 mg/kg.

This material consisted of CD4+ or CD8+ T cells sorted from blood, taken in a trial of the OX40 agonist ivuxolimab. The chain combines TRBV5-1 with TRBJ2-2, with D possibly matching TRBD2 (5 bases). The sequence was collected from an adult with an advanced solid tumor such as melanoma, head and neck, liver or kidney cancer. The CDR3 sequence: CASSLIGAGELFF. DNA for the CDR3: TGCGCCAGCAGCTTGATCGGGGCCGGGGAGCTGTTTTTT.